The rows below give T cell receptor beta chains drawn from one sample of a study of beta chain features in type 1 diabetes. Clones were sequenced by immunoSEQ multiplex PCR, and TCRdb holds only the in-frame ones, with some missing. Here the sample spans roughly 400,000 clones, over 9% being singletons. The material sequenced was central memory CD4+ T cells from blood. The receptors stem from a man between 25 and 39 years old with type 1 diabetes. Each CDR3 is given with its conserved first and last residue. A D gene is named only where the DNA matches it firmly. Size is stated for part of the rows, as once, few or many counts, or as a class when the clone is expanded.

>TRBJ2-3|many|TRBV7-3|NA
CASSLVGREKYF
TGTGCCAGCAGCTTAGTCGGTAGGGAAAAGTATTTT
>TRBJ2-3|NA|TRBV7-2|NA
CASSSSTDTQYF
TGTGCCAGCAGCTCCTCTACAGATACGCAGTATTTT
>TRBJ2-1|few|TRBV6-4|NA
CASKRWGGRNNEQFF
TGTGCCAGCAAGAGGTGGGGAGGACGAAACAATGAGCAGTTCTTC
>TRBJ2-4|many|TRBV2|TRBD2
CASSDVGLAGGIAKNIQYF
TGTGCCAGCAGTGATGTGGGACTAGCGGGAGGTATAGCCAAAAACATTCAGTACTTC
>TRBJ2-7|NA|TRBV27|TRBD1
CASSSSQGWVSYEQYF
TGTGCCAGCAGTTCCTCACAGGGGTGGGTCTCCTACGAGCAGTACTTC
>TRBJ2-7|NA|TRBV6-1|TRBD1
CASNPGGTGTYEQYF
TGTGCCAGCAATCCGGGCGGGACAGGGACCTACGAGCAGTACTTC
>TRBJ2-7|NA|TRBV9|NA
CASSVGGTPNRYEQYF
TGTGCCAGCAGCGTAGGAGGGACTCCAAATCGGTACGAGCAGTACTTC
>TRBJ2-5|few|TRBV18|NA
CASSAKQQETQYF
TGTGCCAGCTCCGCCAAGCAGCAAGAGACCCAGTACTTC
>TRBJ2-4|few|TRBV7-3|NA
CASTPSDIQYF
TGTGCCAGCACCCCTTCTGACATTCAGTACTTC
>TRBJ2-5|few|TRBV19|TRBD2
CASSILAGVETQYF
TGTGCCAGTAGTATCCTAGCGGGAGTCGAGACCCAGTACTTC
>TRBJ2-3|NA|TRBV5-4|TRBD2
CASSLREGGDTQYF
TGTGCCAGCAGCTTACGGGAGGGCGGAGATACGCAGTATTTT
>TRBJ2-7|few|TRBV6-5|TRBD1
CASSLGTGGSSEQYF
TGTGCCAGCAGCTTAGGGACAGGCGGCAGCTCCGAGCAGTACTTC
>TRBJ1-1|NA|TRBV7-9|NA
CASSLARENTEAFF
TGTGCCAGCAGCTTAGCAAGAGAGAACACTGAAGCTTTCTTT
>TRBJ2-7|many|TRBV2|TRBD2
CASSRTSGTYEQYF
TGTGCCAGCAGCCGGACTAGCGGGACCTACGAGCAGTACTTC
>TRBJ2-1|few|TRBV2|TRBD2
CASRTASGKREFF
TGTGCCAGCAGGACAGCTAGCGGAAAACGGGAGTTCTTC
>TRBJ2-1|few|TRBV7-7|TRBD1
CASSQGGTGLNEQFF
TGTGCCAGCAGTCAAGGCGGGACAGGGTTAAATGAGCAGTTCTTC
>TRBJ2-1|few|TRBV19|TRBD1
CASSIRATGGRYNEQFF
TGTGCCAGTAGTATCCGTGCGACAGGGGGCCGCTACAATGAGCAGTTCTTC